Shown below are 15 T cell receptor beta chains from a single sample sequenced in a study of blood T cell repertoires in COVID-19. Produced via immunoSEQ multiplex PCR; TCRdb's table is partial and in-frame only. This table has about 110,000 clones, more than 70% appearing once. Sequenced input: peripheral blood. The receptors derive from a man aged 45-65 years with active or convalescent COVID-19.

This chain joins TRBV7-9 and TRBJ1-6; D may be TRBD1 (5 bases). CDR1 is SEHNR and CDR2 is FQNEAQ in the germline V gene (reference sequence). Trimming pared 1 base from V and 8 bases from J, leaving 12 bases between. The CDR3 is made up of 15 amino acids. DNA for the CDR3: TGTGCCAGCAGCTTAGGCCAGGGTGTAGATTCACCCCTCCACTTT. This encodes CASSLGQGVDSPLHF.

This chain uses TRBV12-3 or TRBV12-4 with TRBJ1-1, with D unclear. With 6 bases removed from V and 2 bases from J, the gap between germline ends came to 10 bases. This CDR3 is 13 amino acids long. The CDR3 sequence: CASRREGNTEAFF. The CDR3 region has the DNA TGTGCCAGCAGGCGCGAGGGAAACACTGAAGCTTTCTTT.

CDR3 sequence (DNA): TGCAGCGTTGAAGATCTCTACCCCATTACCTACGAGCAGTACTTC. This sequence encodes CSVEDLYPITYEQYF. The chain combines TRBV29-1 with TRBJ2-7; D unclear. In germline, CDR1 is SQVTM, CDR2 ANQGSEA. V was clipped by 0 bases and J by 2 bases, with 14 bases between them. The CDR3 sequence is 15 residues long.

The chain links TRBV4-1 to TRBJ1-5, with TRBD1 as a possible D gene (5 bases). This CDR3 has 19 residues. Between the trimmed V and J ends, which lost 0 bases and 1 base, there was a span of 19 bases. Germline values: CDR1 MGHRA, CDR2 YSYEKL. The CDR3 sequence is CASSQDSWFSGGSNQPQHF. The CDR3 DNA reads TGCGCCAGCAGCCAAGATTCATGGTTTTCGGGGGGGAGCAATCAGCCCCAGCATTTT.

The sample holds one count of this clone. CDR3 sequence reads: CSGGLASYNEQFF. The CDR3 DNA is TGCAGCGGCGGACTAGCTTCCTACAATGAGCAGTTCTTC. The V call is TRBV29-1, the J call TRBJ2-1, with 8 bases identical to TRBD2. The V gene end was trimmed by 7 bases and the J gene end by 1 base; junction bases not matched to a gene: 3. The CDR3 contains 13 residues. Germline V lookup: CDR1 SQVTM, CDR2 ANQGSEA.

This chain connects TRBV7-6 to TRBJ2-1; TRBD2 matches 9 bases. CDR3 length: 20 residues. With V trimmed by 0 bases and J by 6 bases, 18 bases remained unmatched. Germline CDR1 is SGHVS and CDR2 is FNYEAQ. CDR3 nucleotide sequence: TGTGCCAGCAGCTTAGCGTTGAAGGGGCCGCTAGCGGGACTGGTCAATGAGCAGTTCTTC. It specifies CASSLALKGPLAGLVNEQFF.

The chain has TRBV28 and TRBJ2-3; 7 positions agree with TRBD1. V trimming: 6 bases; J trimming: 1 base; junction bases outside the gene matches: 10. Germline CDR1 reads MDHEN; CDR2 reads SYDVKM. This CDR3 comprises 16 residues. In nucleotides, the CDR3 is TGTGCCAGCAGCCCCCGACAGGGCGGGCGCACAGATACGCAGTATTTT. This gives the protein CASSPRQGGRTDTQYF.

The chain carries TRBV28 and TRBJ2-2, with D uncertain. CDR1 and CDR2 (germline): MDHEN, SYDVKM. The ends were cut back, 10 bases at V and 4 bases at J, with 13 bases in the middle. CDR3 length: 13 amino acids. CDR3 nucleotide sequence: TGTGCCATCAGACGCGGCCTCACCGGGGAGCTGTTTTTT. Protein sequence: CAIRRGLTGELFF.

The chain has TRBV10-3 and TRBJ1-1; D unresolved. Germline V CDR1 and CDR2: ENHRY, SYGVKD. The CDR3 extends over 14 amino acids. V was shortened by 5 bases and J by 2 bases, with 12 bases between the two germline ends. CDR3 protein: CAISFDRGNTEAFF. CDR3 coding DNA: TGTGCCATCAGTTTCGACCGAGGTAACACTGAAGCTTTCTTT.

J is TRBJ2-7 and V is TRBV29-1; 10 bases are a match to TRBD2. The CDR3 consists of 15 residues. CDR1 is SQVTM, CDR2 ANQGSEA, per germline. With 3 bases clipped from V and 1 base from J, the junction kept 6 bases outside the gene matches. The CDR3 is CSVDSRTSGSYEQYF. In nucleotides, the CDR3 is TGCAGCGTTGATTCTCGGACTAGCGGTTCCTACGAGCAGTACTTC.

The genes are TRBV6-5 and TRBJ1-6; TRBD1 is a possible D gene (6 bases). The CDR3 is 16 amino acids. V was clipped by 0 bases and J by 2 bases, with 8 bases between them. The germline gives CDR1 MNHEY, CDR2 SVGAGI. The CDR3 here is CASSYSGAPYNSPLHF. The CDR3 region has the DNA TGTGCCAGCAGTTACTCGGGGGCCCCCTATAATTCACCCCTCCACTTT.

This CDR3 is CASSLGADRGTGELFF. The CDR3, as DNA: TGTGCCAGCAGCTTAGGAGCGGACAGGGGCACCGGGGAGCTGTTTTTT. J is TRBJ2-2 and V is TRBV7-6; 9 positions agree with TRBD1. Trimming cost V 1 base and J 4 bases; bases outside gene matches: 4. The CDR3 length is 16 residues. Germline V gene lookup returns CDR1 SGHVS and CDR2 FNYEAQ.

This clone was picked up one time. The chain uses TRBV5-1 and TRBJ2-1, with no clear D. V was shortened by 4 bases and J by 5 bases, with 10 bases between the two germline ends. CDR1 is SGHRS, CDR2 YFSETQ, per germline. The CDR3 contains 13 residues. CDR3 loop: CASSKFQDNEQFF. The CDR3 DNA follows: TGCGCCAGCAGCAAGTTTCAGGACAATGAGCAGTTCTTC.

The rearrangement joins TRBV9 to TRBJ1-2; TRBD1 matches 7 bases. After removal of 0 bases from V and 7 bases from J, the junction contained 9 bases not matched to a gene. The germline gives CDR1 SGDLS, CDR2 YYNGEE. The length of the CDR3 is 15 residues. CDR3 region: CASSVASQGTAGYTF. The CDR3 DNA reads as TGTGCCAGCAGCGTAGCTTCACAGGGGACGGCTGGCTACACCTTC.

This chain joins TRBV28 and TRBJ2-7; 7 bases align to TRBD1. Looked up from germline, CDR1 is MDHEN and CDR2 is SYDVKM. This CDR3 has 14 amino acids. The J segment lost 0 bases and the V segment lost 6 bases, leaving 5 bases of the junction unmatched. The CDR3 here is CASRTGTPSYEQYF. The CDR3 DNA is TGTGCCAGCAGGACAGGGACCCCCTCCTACGAGCAGTACTTC.